The entry that follows covers one T cell receptor beta chain sequence. Its antigen is currently unknown. For TCR beta, cDNA was produced by 5'RACE template switching with UMIs. TCRdb reprocessed the 5' RACE reads; each CDR3 protein has one entry and no DNA is given. The table gives approximately 460,000 distinct CDR3 sequences; the top ten clones make up 7.3% of it. This sample is drawn from a study of T cells expressing NK-cell markers. On the study more broadly: The eight sequenced donors comprised seven who were HCMV-seropositive and one who was seronegative.

Whole-study results and caveats: The CD3+CD56-NKG2C+ fraction of a handful of donors was also led by these clonotypes. Dominant NKG2C+ clonotype frequencies of 1.0-7.0% of CD8+ T cells were measured in 5 or 6 donors.

This CDR3 has 17 residues. Per germline, CDR1 SGHAT and CDR2 FQNNGV. J is TRBJ2-3 and V is TRBV11-2; lacking DNA, the TRBD1 call made by TCRdb goes unchecked. Sample: blood T cells: a sorted CD56 or NKG2C T cell subset, CD4+ or CD8+ T cells, or bulk PBMC T cells (not recorded which). The origin of this receptor is a woman between 18 and 69 years old in good health. The CDR3 loop reads CASSLGPPGDLTDTQYF.